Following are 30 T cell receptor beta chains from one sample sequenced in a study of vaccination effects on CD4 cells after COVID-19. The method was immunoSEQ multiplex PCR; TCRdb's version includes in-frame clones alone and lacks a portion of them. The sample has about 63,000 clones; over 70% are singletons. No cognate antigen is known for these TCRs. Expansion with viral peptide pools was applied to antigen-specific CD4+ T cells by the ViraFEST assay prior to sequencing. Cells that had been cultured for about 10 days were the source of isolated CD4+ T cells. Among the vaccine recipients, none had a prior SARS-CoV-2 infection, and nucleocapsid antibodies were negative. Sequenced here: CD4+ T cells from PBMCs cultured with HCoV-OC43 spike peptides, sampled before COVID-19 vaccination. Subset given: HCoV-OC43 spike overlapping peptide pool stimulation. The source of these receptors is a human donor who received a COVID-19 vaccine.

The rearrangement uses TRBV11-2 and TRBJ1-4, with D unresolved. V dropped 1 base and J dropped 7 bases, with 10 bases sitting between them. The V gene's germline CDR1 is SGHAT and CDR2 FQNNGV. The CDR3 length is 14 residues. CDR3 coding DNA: TGTGCCAGCAGCTTAGGATCCGGCGGTGAAAAACTGTTTTTT. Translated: CASSLGSGGEKLFF.

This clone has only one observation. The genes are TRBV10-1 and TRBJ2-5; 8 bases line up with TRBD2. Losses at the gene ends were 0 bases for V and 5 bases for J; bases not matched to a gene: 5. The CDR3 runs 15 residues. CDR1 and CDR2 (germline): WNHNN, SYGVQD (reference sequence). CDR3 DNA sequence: TGCGCCAGCAGTGAGTCTGGTAGCGGGGAGGAGACCCAGTACTTC. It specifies CASSESGSGEETQYF.

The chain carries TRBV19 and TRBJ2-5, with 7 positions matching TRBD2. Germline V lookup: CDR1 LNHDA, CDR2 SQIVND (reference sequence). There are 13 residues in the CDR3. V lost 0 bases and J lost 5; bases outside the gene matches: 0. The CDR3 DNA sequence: TGTGCCAGTAGTATAGAGGGAGGGGAGACCCAGTACTTC. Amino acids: CASSIEGGETQYF.

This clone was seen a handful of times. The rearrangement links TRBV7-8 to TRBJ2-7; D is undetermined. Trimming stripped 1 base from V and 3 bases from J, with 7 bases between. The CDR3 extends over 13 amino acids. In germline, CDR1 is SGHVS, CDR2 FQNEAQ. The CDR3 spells CASSLGIRYEQYV. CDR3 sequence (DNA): TGTGCCAGCAGCTTAGGGATTCGCTACGAGCAGTACGTC.

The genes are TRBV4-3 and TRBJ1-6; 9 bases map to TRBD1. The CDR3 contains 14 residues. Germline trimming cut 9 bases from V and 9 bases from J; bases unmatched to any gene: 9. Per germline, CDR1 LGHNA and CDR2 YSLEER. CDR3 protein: CASGPGQGTSPLHF. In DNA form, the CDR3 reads TGCGCCAGTGGACCGGGACAGGGCACTTCACCCCTCCACTTT.

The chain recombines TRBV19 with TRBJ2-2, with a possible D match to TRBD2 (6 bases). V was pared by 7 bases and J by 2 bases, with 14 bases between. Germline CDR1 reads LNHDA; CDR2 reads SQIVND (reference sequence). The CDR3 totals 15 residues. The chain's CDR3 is CASNSQGGNTGELFF. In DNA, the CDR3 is TGTGCCAGTAATTCGCAGGGAGGAAACACCGGGGAGCTGTTTTTT.

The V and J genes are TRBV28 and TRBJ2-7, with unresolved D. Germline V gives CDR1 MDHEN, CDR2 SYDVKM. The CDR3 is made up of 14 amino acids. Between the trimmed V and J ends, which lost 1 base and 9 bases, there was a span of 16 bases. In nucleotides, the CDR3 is TGTGCCAGCAGTTTATCATACGAGAAGGTAGGGCAGTACGTC. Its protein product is CASSLSYEKVGQYV.

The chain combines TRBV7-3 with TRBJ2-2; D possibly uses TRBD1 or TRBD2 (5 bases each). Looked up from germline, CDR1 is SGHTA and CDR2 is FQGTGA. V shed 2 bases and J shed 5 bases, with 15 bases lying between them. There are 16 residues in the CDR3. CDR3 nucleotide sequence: TGTGCCAGCAGCTTAGACGGGACCTTAAGGACCGGGGAGCTGTTTTTT. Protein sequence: CASSLDGTLRTGELFF.

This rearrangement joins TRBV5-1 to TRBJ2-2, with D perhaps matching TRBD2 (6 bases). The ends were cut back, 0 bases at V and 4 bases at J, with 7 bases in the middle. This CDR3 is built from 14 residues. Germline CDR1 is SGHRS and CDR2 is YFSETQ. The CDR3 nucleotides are TGCGCCAGCAGCTTGGCCGGGGGCACCGGGGAGCTGTTTTTT. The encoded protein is CASSLAGGTGELFF.

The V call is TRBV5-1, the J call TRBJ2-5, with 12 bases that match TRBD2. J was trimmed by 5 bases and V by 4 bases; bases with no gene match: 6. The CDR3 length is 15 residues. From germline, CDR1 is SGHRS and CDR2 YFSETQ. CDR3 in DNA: TGCGCCAGCAGCACCCTCGGGACTAGCGGGGAGACCCAGTACTTC. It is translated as CASSTLGTSGETQYF.

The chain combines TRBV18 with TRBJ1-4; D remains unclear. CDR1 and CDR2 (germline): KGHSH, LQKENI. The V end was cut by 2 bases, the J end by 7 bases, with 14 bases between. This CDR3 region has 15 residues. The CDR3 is CASSPDTSLGEKLFF. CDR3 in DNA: TGTGCCAGCTCACCAGATACCAGTCTGGGTGAAAAACTGTTTTTT.

DNA of the CDR3: TGCGCCAGCAGCCGCGAACTGCCAGGGTCTGGGGCCAACGTCCTGACTTTC. It specifies CASSRELPGSGANVLTF. The chain links TRBV5-1 to TRBJ2-6; D possibly corresponds to TRBD1 (5 bases). The CDR3 is 17 residues long. Germline V gene data show CDR1 as SGHRS and CDR2 as YFSETQ. V was pared by 4 bases and J by 1 base, with 15 bases between.

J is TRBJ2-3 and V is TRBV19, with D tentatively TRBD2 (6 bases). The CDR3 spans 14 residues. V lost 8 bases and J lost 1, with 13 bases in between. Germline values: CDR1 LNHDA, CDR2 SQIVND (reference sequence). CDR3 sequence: CASVGLAGTDTQYF. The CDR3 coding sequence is TGTGCCAGTGTCGGGTTAGCGGGCACAGATACGCAGTATTTT.

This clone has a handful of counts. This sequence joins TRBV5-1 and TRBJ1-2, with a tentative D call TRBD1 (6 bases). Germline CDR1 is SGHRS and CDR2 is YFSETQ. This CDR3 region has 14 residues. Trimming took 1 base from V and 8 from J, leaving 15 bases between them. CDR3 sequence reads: CASSLRGAERGYTF. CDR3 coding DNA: TGCGCCAGCAGCTTGAGGGGGGCTGAAAGAGGCTACACCTTC.

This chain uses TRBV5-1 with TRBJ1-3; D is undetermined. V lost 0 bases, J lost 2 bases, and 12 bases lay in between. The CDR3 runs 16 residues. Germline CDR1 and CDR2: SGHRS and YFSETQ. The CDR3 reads CASSLGQQDPGNTIYF. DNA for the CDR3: TGCGCCAGCAGCTTGGGGCAGCAGGACCCTGGAAACACCATATATTTT.

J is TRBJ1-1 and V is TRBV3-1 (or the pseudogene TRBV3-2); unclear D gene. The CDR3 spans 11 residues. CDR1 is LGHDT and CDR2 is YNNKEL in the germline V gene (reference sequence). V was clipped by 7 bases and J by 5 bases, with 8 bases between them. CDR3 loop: CASKSPTEAFF. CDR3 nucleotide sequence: TGTGCCAGCAAGTCCCCAACTGAAGCTTTCTTT.

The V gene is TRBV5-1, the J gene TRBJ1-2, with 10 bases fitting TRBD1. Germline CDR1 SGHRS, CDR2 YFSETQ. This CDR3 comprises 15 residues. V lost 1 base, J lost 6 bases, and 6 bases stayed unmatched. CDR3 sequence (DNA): TGCGCCAGCAGCTTGTTAGGACAGGGGGTAAATGGCTACACCTTC. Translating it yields CASSLLGQGVNGYTF.

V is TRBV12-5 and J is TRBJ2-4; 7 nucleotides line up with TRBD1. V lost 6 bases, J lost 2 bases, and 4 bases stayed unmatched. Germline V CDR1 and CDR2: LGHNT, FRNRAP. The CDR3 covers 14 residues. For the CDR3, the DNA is TGTGCTAGTGGACCGACAGGGACCAAAAACATTCAGTACTTC. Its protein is CASGPTGTKNIQYF.

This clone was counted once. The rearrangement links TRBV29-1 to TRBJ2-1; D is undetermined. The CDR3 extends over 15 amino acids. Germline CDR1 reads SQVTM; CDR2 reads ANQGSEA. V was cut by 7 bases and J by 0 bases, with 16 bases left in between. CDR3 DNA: TGCAGCGGTGGTTCCTCGGGTTTCTCCTACAATGAGCAGTTCTTC. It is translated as CSGGSSGFSYNEQFF.

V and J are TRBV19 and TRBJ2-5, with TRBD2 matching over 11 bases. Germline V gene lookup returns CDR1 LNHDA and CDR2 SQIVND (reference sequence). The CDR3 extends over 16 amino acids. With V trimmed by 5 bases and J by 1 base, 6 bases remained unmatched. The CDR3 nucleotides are TGTGCCAGTAGTGTCCGACTAGCGGGGTTCCAAGAGACCCAGTACTTC. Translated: CASSVRLAGFQETQYF.

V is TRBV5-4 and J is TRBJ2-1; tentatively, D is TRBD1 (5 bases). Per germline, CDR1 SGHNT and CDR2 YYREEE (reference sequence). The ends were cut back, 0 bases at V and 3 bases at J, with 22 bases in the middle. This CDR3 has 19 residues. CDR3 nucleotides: TGTGCCAGCAGCTTGGTTCGAGACAGCCAAGCTTTCATCTACAATGAGCAGTTCTTC. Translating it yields CASSLVRDSQAFIYNEQFF.

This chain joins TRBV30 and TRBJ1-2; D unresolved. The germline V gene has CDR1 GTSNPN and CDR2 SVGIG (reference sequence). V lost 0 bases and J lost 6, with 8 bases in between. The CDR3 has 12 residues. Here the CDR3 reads CAWSVSTNGYTF. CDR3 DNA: TGTGCCTGGAGTGTATCGACAAATGGCTACACCTTC.

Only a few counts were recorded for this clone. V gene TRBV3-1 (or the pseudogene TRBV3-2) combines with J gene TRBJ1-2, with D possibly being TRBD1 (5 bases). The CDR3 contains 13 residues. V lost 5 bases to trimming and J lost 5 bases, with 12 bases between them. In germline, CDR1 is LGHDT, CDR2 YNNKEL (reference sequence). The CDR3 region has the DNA TGTGCCAGCAGCGGGGGAGGGAATTATGGCTACACCTTC. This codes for CASSGGGNYGYTF.

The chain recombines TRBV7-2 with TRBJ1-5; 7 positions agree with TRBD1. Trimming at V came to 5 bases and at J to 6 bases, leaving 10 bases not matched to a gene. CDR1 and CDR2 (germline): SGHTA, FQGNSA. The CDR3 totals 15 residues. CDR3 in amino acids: CASSITGDSAQPQHF. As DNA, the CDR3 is TGTGCCAGCAGCATAACAGGGGATTCGGCTCAGCCCCAGCATTTT.

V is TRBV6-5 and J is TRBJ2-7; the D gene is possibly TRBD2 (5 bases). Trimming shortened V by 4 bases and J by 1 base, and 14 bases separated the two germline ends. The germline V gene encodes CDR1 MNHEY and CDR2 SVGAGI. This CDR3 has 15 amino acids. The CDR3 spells CASSSPGSGSYEQYV. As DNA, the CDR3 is TGTGCCAGCAGTTCCCCGGGGAGTGGTTCCTACGAGCAGTACGTC.

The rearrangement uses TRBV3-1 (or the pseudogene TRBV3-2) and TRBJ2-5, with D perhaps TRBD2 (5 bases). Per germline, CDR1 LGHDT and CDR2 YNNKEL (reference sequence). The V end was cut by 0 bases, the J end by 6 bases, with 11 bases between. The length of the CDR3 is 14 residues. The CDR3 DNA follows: TGTGCCAGCAGCCAAGATGGCCAGCGGCAGACCCAGTACTTC. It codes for CASSQDGQRQTQYF.

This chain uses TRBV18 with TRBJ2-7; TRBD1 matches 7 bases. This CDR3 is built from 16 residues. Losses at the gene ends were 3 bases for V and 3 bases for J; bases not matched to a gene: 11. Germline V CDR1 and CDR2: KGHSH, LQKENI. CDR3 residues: CASSPIPGQSFYEQYV. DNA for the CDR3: TGTGCCAGCTCACCGATTCCGGGACAGAGCTTCTACGAGCAGTACGTC.

The CDR3 protein is CASSLGQANYEQYV. CDR3 DNA: TGTGCCAGCAGCTTAGGACAGGCGAACTACGAGCAGTACGTC. V is TRBV5-5 and J is TRBJ2-7; 7 bases are a match to TRBD1. There are 14 residues in the CDR3. V shed 2 bases and J 3 bases; nucleotides not matched to a gene: 5. Germline assignment: CDR1 SGHKS and CDR2 YYEKEE (reference sequence).

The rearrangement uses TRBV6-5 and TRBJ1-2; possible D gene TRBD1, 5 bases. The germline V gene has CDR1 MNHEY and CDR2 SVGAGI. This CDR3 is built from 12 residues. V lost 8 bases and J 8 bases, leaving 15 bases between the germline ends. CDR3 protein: CASGTAVLGYTF. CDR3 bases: TGTGCCAGCGGGACGGCTGTTTTGGGCTACACCTTC.

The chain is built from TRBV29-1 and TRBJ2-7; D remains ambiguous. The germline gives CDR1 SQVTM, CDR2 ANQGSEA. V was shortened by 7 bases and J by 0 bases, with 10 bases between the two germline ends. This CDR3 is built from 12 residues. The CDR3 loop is CSARTDSYEQYV. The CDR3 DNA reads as TGCAGCGCCAGGACGGACTCCTACGAGCAGTACGTC.